The 5 T cell receptor beta chains below all came from one sample that was sequenced in a study of a mutant IDH1 vaccine in newly diagnosed glioma. Specified time point: week 23, last vaccination. Doses comprised 300 ug of mutant IDH1 20-mer peptide each, plus topical imiquimod. No cognate antigen is known for these TCRs. Sequenced by immunoSEQ multiplex PCR; TCRdb stores in-frame clones only, minus some. The data show roughly 38,000 clones, with about 78% seen just once and approximately 6.8% held by the top ten. The source was PBMCs, collected from a glioma patient whose treatment included an IDH1 peptide vaccine. These receptors all come from a woman between 35 and 50 years old with glioma. Some clones in this sample may be carry-over from other donors' samples.

The rearrangement joins TRBV10-3 to TRBJ1-1; TRBD1 matches at 8 bases. The CDR3 length is 14 residues. Germline V gene lookup returns CDR1 ENHRY and CDR2 SYGVKD. Trimming at V came to 6 bases and at J to 1 base, leaving 4 bases not matched to a gene. CDR3 nucleotides: TGTGCCATCAGGGGAGGACAGGGGAACACTGAAGCTTTCTTT. Translating it yields CAIRGGQGNTEAFF.

J is TRBJ2-7 and V is TRBV9; no clear D. The CDR3 consists of 12 residues. V was pared by 4 bases and J by 6 bases, with 11 bases between. From germline, CDR1 is SGDLS and CDR2 YYNGEE. As DNA, the CDR3 is TGTGCCAGCAGCAAGGACGGTCTCGAGCAGTACTTC. It yields the protein CASSKDGLEQYF.

The chain combines TRBV4-2 with TRBJ2-5, with 8 bases lining up with TRBD1. The CDR3 runs 14 residues. The V gene end was trimmed by 5 bases and the J gene end by 2 bases; junction bases not matched to a gene: 4. Germline V CDR1 and CDR2: LGHNA, YNFKEQ. The CDR3 DNA is TGTGCCAGCAGCTCCCGACAGGGGCAAGAGACCCAGTACTTC. It yields the protein CASSSRQGQETQYF.

The rearrangement joins TRBV5-5 to TRBJ1-6; D unresolved. The V gene lost 0 bases and the J gene lost 9 bases, with 22 bases spanning the gap. The V gene's germline CDR1 is SGHKS and CDR2 YYEKEE (reference sequence). The CDR3 is made up of 18 amino acids. The DNA of the CDR3 is TGTGCCAGCAGCTTGGACGGTGGCGTGAGGAGAATCAGTTCACCCCTCCACTTT. It codes for CASSLDGGVRRISSPLHF.

In its sample, this clone was seen a few times. The V gene is TRBV7-2, the J gene TRBJ2-7, with D perhaps matching TRBD2 (6 bases). Germline CDR1 reads SGHTA; CDR2 reads FQGNSA. With 1 base removed from V and 6 bases from J, the gap between germline ends came to 16 bases. The CDR3 extends over 15 amino acids. CDR3 region: CASSLVAGPEGEQYF. The CDR3 DNA reads TGTGCCAGCAGCTTAGTAGCAGGGCCGGAGGGCGAGCAGTACTTC.